Below are 29 T cell receptor beta chains sequenced from a single sample in a study of vaccination effects on CD4 cells after COVID-19. Repertoires were generated with immunoSEQ multiplex PCR, while TCRdb's copy carries only in-frame clones and drops some. Found here are 37,000 or so clones, 66% of them singletons; the top ten hold about 15%. Antigens for these TCRs are unknown. Sequencing followed a ViraFEST assay step that expanded antigen-specific CD4+ T cells with viral peptide pools. Following culture for around 9 days, CD4+ T cells were isolated. Among the vaccine recipients, none had a prior SARS-CoV-2 infection, and nucleocapsid antibodies were negative. Sequenced here: CD4+ T cells from PBMCs cultured with HCoV-OC43 spike peptides, sampled before COVID-19 vaccination. Subset given: HCoV-OC43 spike overlapping peptide pool stimulation. The receptors shown here come from a human donor who received a COVID-19 vaccine.

This chain connects TRBV2 to TRBJ2-5; no firm D call. The germline CDR1 and CDR2 sequences are SNHLY and FYNNEI. V was pared by 8 bases and J by 2 bases, with 9 bases between. The CDR3 has 12 amino acids. In DNA, the CDR3 is TGTGCCAGCCGACAAGAACAAGAGACCCAGTACTTC. It translates to CASRQEQETQYF.

The chain recombines TRBV13 with TRBJ2-3; either TRBD1 or TRBD2 may supply D (5 bases each). CDR1 is PRHDT and CDR2 is FYEKMQ in the germline V gene (reference sequence). The ends were cut back, 4 bases at V and 2 bases at J, with 22 bases in the middle. This CDR3 is built from 18 residues. In DNA, the CDR3 is TGTGCCAGCAGCTCCTCGGGATTAGTGGGGCGACCCACAGATACGCAGTATTTT. Translation gives CASSSSGLVGRPTDTQYF.

The chain couples TRBV9 to TRBJ2-5; TRBD2 might be the D (7 bases). The V gene lost 1 base and the J gene lost 2 bases, with 9 bases spanning the gap. The CDR3 length is 14 residues. The germline V gene has CDR1 SGDLS and CDR2 YYNGEE. DNA of the CDR3: TGTGCCAGCAGCGTACGGGGGGCTCAAGAGACCCAGTACTTC. This sequence encodes CASSVRGAQETQYF.

In this sample, this clone turned up many times. This sequence joins TRBV3-1 (or the pseudogene TRBV3-2) and TRBJ2-1; TRBD2 matches at 11 bases. Germline loops: CDR1 LGHDT, CDR2 YNNKEL (reference sequence). The CDR3 covers 19 residues. Trimming cost V 4 bases and J 10 bases; bases outside gene matches: 21. CDR3 protein: CASSRRPPVLAGALGEQFF. As DNA, the CDR3 is TGTGCCAGCAGCCGGAGGCCTCCGGTACTAGCGGGAGCTTTGGGAGAGCAGTTCTTC.

This chain connects TRBV19 to TRBJ2-1, with a possible D match to TRBD2 (6 bases). The germline gives CDR1 LNHDA, CDR2 SQIVND (reference sequence). This CDR3 is built from 14 residues. Trimming took off 5 bases at V and 5 bases at J, with 13 bases between the two ends. The CDR3 region is CASSWSGEHNEQFF. As DNA, the CDR3 is TGTGCCAGTAGTTGGTCGGGGGAACACAATGAGCAGTTCTTC.

The chain uses TRBV7-2 and TRBJ2-1, with TRBD1 as a possible D gene (5 bases). The CDR3 runs 14 residues. Trimming pared 2 bases from V and 5 bases from J, leaving 10 bases between. Germline V CDR1 and CDR2: SGHTA, FQGNSA. CDR3 bases: TGTGCCAGCAGCTTAACGACAGATAACAATGAGCAGTTCTTC. Its protein is CASSLTTDNNEQFF.

The chain combines TRBV5-6 with TRBJ1-6, with D perhaps TRBD1 (5 bases). The V end was cut by 4 bases, the J end by 0 bases, with 11 bases between. From germline, CDR1 is SGHDT and CDR2 YYEEEE. The CDR3 is 16 amino acids. CDR3 region: CASSRTPSSYNSPLHF. The CDR3 DNA reads TGTGCCAGCAGCCGGACACCCAGCTCCTATAATTCACCCCTCCACTTT.

This chain joins TRBV7-2 and TRBJ2-2; maybe TRBD2 (5 bases). Germline V gene data show CDR1 as SGHTA and CDR2 as FQGNSA. V lost 6 bases, J lost 4 bases, and 15 bases lay in between. There are 15 residues in the CDR3. The CDR3 here is CASRVSRGPTGELFF. CDR3 nucleotide sequence: TGTGCCAGCAGGGTCAGTAGAGGGCCCACCGGGGAGCTGTTTTTT.

This clone was seen a handful of times. The chain couples TRBV3-1 (or the pseudogene TRBV3-2) to TRBJ2-7; 10 nucleotides line up with TRBD2. V trimming: 2 bases; J trimming: 7 bases; junction bases outside the gene matches: 17. Germline-derived CDR1 and CDR2 are LGHDT and YNNKEL (reference sequence). CDR3 length: 18 residues. The CDR3 spells CASSQPASGRLRHREQYF. The CDR3, as DNA: TGTGCCAGCAGCCAACCCGCTAGCGGGAGATTGCGGCACCGGGAGCAGTACTTC.

V gene TRBV9 combines with J gene TRBJ2-3; D not resolved. This CDR3 has 15 amino acids. The V gene's germline CDR1 is SGDLS and CDR2 YYNGEE. V lost 4 bases, J lost 0 bases, and 12 bases lay in between. The CDR3 bases are TGTGCCAGCAGCTTGACTCGGTATAGCACAGATACGCAGTATTTT. Translation: CASSLTRYSTDTQYF.

Only one count was recorded for this clone. This chain links TRBV5-8 with TRBJ2-3; perhaps TRBD2 as D (5 bases). Germline V gene lookup returns CDR1 SGHTS and CDR2 YDEGEE. The ends were cut back, 4 bases at V and 0 bases at J, with 12 bases in the middle. The CDR3 extends over 15 amino acids. CDR3 bases: TGTGCCAGCAGCCTGGGGAGCACTAGCACAGATACGCAGTATTTT. It is translated as CASSLGSTSTDTQYF.

The chain joins TRBV5-6 to TRBJ1-2, with 10 bases that match TRBD1. This CDR3 is 14 amino acids long. The germline V gene has CDR1 SGHDT and CDR2 YYEEEE. The J segment lost 4 bases and the V segment lost 4 bases, leaving 4 bases of the junction unmatched. As DNA, the CDR3 is TGTGCCAGCAGCGGACAGGGGGGGAGCTATGGCTACACCTTC. Encoded protein: CASSGQGGSYGYTF.

The rearrangement links TRBV7-2 to TRBJ2-7; 9 bases agree with TRBD2. The V gene's germline CDR1 is SGHTA and CDR2 FQGNSA. J was trimmed by 2 bases and V by 2 bases; bases with no gene match: 7. The CDR3 contains 16 residues. CDR3 protein: CASSLQSSGGPYEQYF. Here the CDR3 DNA reads TGTGCCAGCAGCTTACAGAGTAGCGGGGGTCCCTACGAGCAGTACTTC.

DNA of the CDR3: TGTGCCAGCAGCCCCGACGGCTACGAGCAGTACTTC. As protein: CASSPDGYEQYF. The V gene is TRBV7-2, the J gene TRBJ2-7, with D unresolved. Germline V lookup: CDR1 SGHTA, CDR2 FQGNSA. Between the trimmed V and J ends, which lost 5 bases and 3 bases, there was a span of 8 bases. The CDR3 totals 12 residues.

The rearrangement links TRBV12-5 to TRBJ2-1; D gene uncertain. Trimming removed 1 base at V and 3 bases at J, with 13 bases between. The CDR3 loop spans 16 amino acids. From germline, CDR1 is LGHNT and CDR2 FRNRAP. The CDR3 nucleotides are TGTGCTAGTGGTTTGGATCTCTTGTCTAGCTACAATGAGCAGTTCTTC. Translation gives CASGLDLLSSYNEQFF.

Of note for this clone: The junction shows a germline mismatch at one end, possibly a read error. The chain carries TRBV19 and TRBJ2-5; 7 nucleotides agree with TRBD1. The CDR3 loop spans 16 amino acids. Germline V lookup: CDR1 LNHDA, CDR2 SQIVND (reference sequence). CDR3 coding DNA: TGTGCCAGTACTTCTGGTAGGGGGACAGCACAAGGGACCCAGTACTTC. As protein: CASTSGRGTAQGTQYF. The full variable domain, rest sourced from reference TRBV19 and TRBJ2-5, is DGGITQSPKYLFRKEGQNVTLSCEQNLNHDAMYWYRQDPGQGLRLIYYSQIVNDFQKGDIAEGYSVSREKKESFPLTVTSAQKNPTAFYLCASTSGRGTAQGTQYFGPGTRLLVL.

V gene TRBV5-1 combines with J gene TRBJ2-1; 9 bases line up with TRBD2. The CDR3 runs to 18 residues. The trim removed 3 bases at V and 2 bases at J, leaving 12 bases unmatched. Looked up from germline, CDR1 is SGHRS and CDR2 is YFSETQ. Here the CDR3 reads CASSSNRGLANTYNEQFF. CDR3 nucleotide sequence: TGCGCCAGCAGCTCGAATCGAGGACTAGCGAATACCTACAATGAGCAGTTCTTC.

V and J are TRBV12-3 or TRBV12-4 and TRBJ2-5, with 8 positions matching TRBD2. The CDR3 contains 12 residues. Unmatched junction bases numbered 3, after V lost 8 bases and J lost 4 bases. The CDR3 DNA is TGTGCCAGCGGACTAGCTACAGAGACCCAGTACTTC. Protein: CASGLATETQYF.

V is TRBV5-4 and J is TRBJ2-7; TRBD1 aligns across 7 bases. V shed 0 bases, J shed 7 bases, and the junction held 7 bases outside the gene matches. CDR1 SGHNT and CDR2 YYREEE come from the germline V gene (reference sequence). This CDR3 spans 14 amino acids. CDR3 residues: CASSLGLDRAEQYF. CDR3 nucleotide sequence: TGTGCCAGCAGCTTGGGTCTCGACAGGGCTGAGCAGTACTTC. The full variable domain, rest sourced from reference TRBV5-4 and TRBJ2-7, is ETGVTQSPTHLIKTRGQQVTLRCSSQSGHNTVSWYQQALGQGPQFIFQYYREEENGRGNFPPRFSGLQFPNYSSELNVNALELDDSALYLCASSLGLDRAEQYFGPGTRLTVT.

The rearrangement joins TRBV5-5 to TRBJ2-7, with D perhaps given as TRBD1 or TRBD2 (6 bases each). The CDR3 consists of 15 residues. V was pared by 0 bases and J by 7 bases, with 17 bases between. Germline assignment: CDR1 SGHKS and CDR2 YYEKEE (reference sequence). CDR3 coding DNA: TGTGCCAGCAGCTTGGGGAGTAGGGGGGAGCTTGAGCAGTACTTC. Residues: CASSLGSRGELEQYF.

The chain recombines TRBV15 with TRBJ2-1; the D gene is possibly TRBD2 (6 bases). CDR3 length: 13 residues. V lost 6 bases, J lost 7 bases, and 13 bases lay in between. Per the germline V gene, CDR1 is LNHNV and CDR2 is YYDKDF (reference sequence). The CDR3 sequence: CATREGPGNEQFF. For the CDR3, the DNA is TGTGCCACCAGGGAGGGACCAGGGAATGAGCAGTTCTTC.

V usage is TRBV14 and J usage is TRBJ1-1; the D gene is possibly TRBD1 (5 bases). The CDR3 has 12 amino acids. Germline CDR1 reads SGHDN; CDR2 reads FVKESK. V was trimmed by 8 bases and J by 10 bases, leaving 17 bases between them. As DNA, the CDR3 is TGTGCCAGCCGCGGGGCGCGCGGTGGAGCTTTCTTT. Translating it yields CASRGARGGAFF.

There are a few counts of this clone. This chain uses TRBV27 with TRBJ1-5, with D perhaps matching TRBD1 (6 bases). V was shortened by 5 bases and J by 7 bases, with 15 bases between the two germline ends. The CDR3 sequence is 14 residues long. Germline-derived CDR1 and CDR2 are MNHEY and SMNVEV (reference sequence). The CDR3 reads CASSLHRVGQPQHF. Written as DNA, the CDR3 is TGTGCCAGCAGTCTCCACAGGGTCGGACAGCCCCAGCATTTT.

This clone was recorded a few times. V is TRBV7-9 and J is TRBJ2-3, with D tentatively TRBD2 (5 bases). The germline V gene encodes CDR1 SEHNR and CDR2 FQNEAQ (reference sequence). The CDR3 has 19 residues. Trimming stripped 3 bases from V and 4 bases from J, with 26 bases between. This CDR3 reads CASSFWSLLSGILADTQYF. Written as DNA, the CDR3 is TGTGCCAGCAGCTTTTGGTCTCTATTATCGGGAATTTTGGCAGATACGCAGTATTTT.

This clone showed up just once. V gene TRBV5-1 combines with J gene TRBJ1-6, with D uncertain. Trimming stripped 0 bases from V and 6 bases from J, with 13 bases between. The CDR3 has 16 residues. In germline, CDR1 is SGHRS, CDR2 YFSETQ. CDR3 DNA sequence: TGCGCCAGCAGCTTGGCCGGTCAGACATCTAATTCACCCCTCCACTTT. Translated, it gives CASSLAGQTSNSPLHF.

V usage is TRBV7-8 and J usage is TRBJ2-1, with 9 nucleotides matching TRBD2. Germline trimming cut 1 base from V and 8 bases from J; bases unmatched to any gene: 12. CDR3 size: 17 residues. Germline V lookup: CDR1 SGHVS, CDR2 FQNEAQ. The CDR3 sequence is CASSLGHLAGSFDEQFF. The CDR3, as DNA: TGTGCCAGCAGCTTAGGGCATCTAGCGGGGAGCTTTGATGAGCAGTTCTTC.

The genes are TRBV19 and TRBJ2-1, with 7 nucleotides matching TRBD1. The CDR3 spans 17 residues. Germline CDR1 LNHDA, CDR2 SQIVND (reference sequence). V shed 9 bases and J 0 bases; nucleotides not matched to a gene: 14. The CDR3 here is CASIAQGQMSSYNEQFF. In nucleotides, the CDR3 is TGTGCCAGCATTGCACAGGGACAGATGAGCTCCTACAATGAGCAGTTCTTC.

This clone was recorded once. V and J are TRBV5-6 and TRBJ2-1; TRBD2 matches 12 bases. Germline V gene lookup returns CDR1 SGHDT and CDR2 YYEEEE. This CDR3 is 18 amino acids long. With 4 bases clipped from V and 3 bases from J, the junction kept 11 bases outside the gene matches. The chain's CDR3 is CASSLDRTSGELYNEQFF. The CDR3 nucleotides read TGTGCCAGCAGCCTAGACAGGACTAGCGGGGAACTCTACAATGAGCAGTTCTTC.

This clone turned up a few times. One junction end does not reproduce the germline sequence, and a read error may be involved. This sequence joins TRBV5-6 and TRBJ2-2; D is ambiguous. Germline CDR1 reads SGHDT; CDR2 reads YYEEEE. The CDR3 totals 15 residues. CDR3 coding DNA: TGTGCCAGCAGCTTAGGAGCCTCGAAGACCGGGGAGCTGTTTTTT. Translating gives CASSLGASKTGELFF. Combining the CDR3 with reference TRBV5-6 and TRBJ2-2 gives the whole variable domain DAGVTQSPTHLIKTRGQQVTLRCSPKSGHDTVSWYQQALGQGPQFIFQYYEEEERQRGNFPDRFSGHQFPNYSSELNVNALLLGDSALYLCASSLGASKTGELFFGEGSRLTVL.